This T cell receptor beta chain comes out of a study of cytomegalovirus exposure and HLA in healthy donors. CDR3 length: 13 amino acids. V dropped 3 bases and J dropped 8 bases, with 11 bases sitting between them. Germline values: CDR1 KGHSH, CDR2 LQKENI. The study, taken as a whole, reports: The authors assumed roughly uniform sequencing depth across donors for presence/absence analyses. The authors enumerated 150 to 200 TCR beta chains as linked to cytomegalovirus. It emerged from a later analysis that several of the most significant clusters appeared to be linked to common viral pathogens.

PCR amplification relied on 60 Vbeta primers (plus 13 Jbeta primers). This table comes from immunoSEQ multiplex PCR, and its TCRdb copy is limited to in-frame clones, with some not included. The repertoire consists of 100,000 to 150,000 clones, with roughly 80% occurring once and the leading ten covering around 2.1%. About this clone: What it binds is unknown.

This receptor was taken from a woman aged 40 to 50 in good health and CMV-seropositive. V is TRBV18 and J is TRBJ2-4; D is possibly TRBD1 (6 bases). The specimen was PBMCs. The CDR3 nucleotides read TGTGCCAGCTCACCGGGACAAGGCGACATTCAGTACTTC. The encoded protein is CASSPGQGDIQYF. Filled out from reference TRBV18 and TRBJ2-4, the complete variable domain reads NAGVMQNPRHLVRRRGQEARLRCSPMKGHSHVYWYRQLPEEGLKFMVYLQKENIIDESGMPKERFSAEFPKEGPSILRIQQVVRGDSAAYFCASSPGQGDIQYFGAGTRLSVL.